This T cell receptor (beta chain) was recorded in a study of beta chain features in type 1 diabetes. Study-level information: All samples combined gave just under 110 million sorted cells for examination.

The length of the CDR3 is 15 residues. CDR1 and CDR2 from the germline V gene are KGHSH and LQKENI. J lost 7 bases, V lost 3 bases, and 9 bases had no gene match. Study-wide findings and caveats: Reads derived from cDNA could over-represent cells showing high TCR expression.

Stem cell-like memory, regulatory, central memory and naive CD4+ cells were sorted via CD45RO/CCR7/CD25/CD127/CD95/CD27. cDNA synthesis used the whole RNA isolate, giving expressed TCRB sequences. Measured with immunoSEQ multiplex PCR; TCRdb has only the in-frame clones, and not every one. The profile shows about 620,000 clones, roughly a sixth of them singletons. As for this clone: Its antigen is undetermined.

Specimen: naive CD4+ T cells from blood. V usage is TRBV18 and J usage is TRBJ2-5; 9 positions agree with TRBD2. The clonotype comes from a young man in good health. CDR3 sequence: CASSPQGLAYGTQYF. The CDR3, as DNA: TGTGCCAGCTCACCCCAGGGACTAGCCTACGGGACCCAGTACTTC.